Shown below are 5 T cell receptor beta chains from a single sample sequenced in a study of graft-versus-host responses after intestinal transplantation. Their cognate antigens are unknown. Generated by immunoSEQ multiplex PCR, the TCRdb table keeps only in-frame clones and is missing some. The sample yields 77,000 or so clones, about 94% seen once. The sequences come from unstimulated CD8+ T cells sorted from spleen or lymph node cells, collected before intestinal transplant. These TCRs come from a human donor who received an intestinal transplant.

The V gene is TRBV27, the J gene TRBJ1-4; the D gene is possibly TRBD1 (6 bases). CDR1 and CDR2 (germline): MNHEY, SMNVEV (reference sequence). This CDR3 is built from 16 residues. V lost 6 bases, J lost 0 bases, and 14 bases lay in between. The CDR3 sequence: CASSPRGRATNEKLFF. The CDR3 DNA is TGTGCCAGCAGCCCGAGGGGGAGGGCAACTAATGAAAAACTGTTTTTT.

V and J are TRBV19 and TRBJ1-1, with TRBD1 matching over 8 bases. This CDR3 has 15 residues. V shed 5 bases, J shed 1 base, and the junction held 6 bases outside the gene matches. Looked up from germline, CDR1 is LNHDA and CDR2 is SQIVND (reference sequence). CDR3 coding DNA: TGTGCCAGTAGTCCCCGGACAGGGTCGAACACTGAAGCTTTCTTT. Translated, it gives CASSPRTGSNTEAFF.

The CDR3 here is CASSLIFGTEAFF. The CDR3, as DNA: TGTGCCAGCAGTTTAATTTTTGGTACTGAAGCTTTCTTT. J is TRBJ1-1 and V is TRBV28; D call uncertain. The CDR3 contains 13 residues. Per germline, CDR1 MDHEN and CDR2 SYDVKM. V was cut by 2 bases and J by 5 bases, with 9 bases left in between.

CDR3 in DNA: TGTGCCAGCAGCCTACTAGCGGGAGGGTACAATGAGCAGTTCTTC. As protein: CASSLLAGGYNEQFF. The chain links TRBV7-9 to TRBJ2-1, with 13 positions matching TRBD2. V shed 5 bases, J shed 4 bases, and the junction held 2 bases outside the gene matches. The length of the CDR3 is 15 residues. Germline V lookup: CDR1 SEHNR, CDR2 FQNEAQ (reference sequence).

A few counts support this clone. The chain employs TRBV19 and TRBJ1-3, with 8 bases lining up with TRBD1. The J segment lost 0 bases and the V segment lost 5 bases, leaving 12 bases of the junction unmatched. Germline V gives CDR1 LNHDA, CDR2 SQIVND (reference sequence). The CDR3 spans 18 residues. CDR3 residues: CASSLQGVHGTSGNTIYF. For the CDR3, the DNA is TGTGCCAGTAGTTTACAGGGGGTCCATGGCACCTCTGGAAACACCATATATTTT.